The TCR beta chain under discussion was sequenced for a study of spatial heterogeneity in lung cancer. Unique molecular identifiers, one per molecule, were present on every TCR cDNA molecule. One entry per CDR3 protein, called by TCRdb with MiXCR from the 5' RACE reads. Among about 120,000 distinct CDR3 sequences listed, more than 9% were seen once. The V gene end was trimmed by 6 bases and the J gene end by 3 bases; junction bases not matched to a gene: 5. CDR1 is SGHRS, CDR2 YFSETQ, per germline. There are 14 residues in the CDR3. Time point specified: blood at routine non-recurrence follow-up after resection. In each case, whole RNA from tumor, nontumor lung or frozen PBMC was sequenced unsorted.

This chain joins TRBV5-1 and TRBJ2-1, with 8 bases aligning to TRBD1. The TCR sequence derives from a male donor with early-stage non-small cell lung cancer. The sequences come from PBMCs, collected at follow-up. The CDR3, as DNA: TGCGCCAGCACCCCAGGGGGCGACTACAATGAGCAGTTCTTC. Amino acid sequence: CASTPGGDYNEQFF.